This TCR beta chain was recorded in a study of T cells in Graves' hyperthyroidism and ophthalmopathy. This clonotype was recorded many times. Using RNA transcripts as the source, TCR beta CDR3 regions were amplified. Primed by the HTBI set, a first-round RT-PCR was run on the TCR CDR3. TCRdb used MiXCR to reprocess the multiplex PCR reads, holding one entry per CDR3 protein. The sample yields about 360,000 distinct CDR3 sequences, roughly 13% seen once. The length of the CDR3 is 14 residues. CDR1 is LGHDT and CDR2 is YNNKEL in the germline V gene (reference sequence). The V and J ends lost 3 bases and 6 bases respectively, with 11 bases between them.

The clonotype originates from a woman aged 18-29 years with Graves' hyperthyroidism. The material sequenced was blood. This chain uses TRBV3-1 with TRBJ1-4; perhaps TRBD1 as D (5 bases). In DNA, the CDR3 is TGTGCCAGCAGCCAGGGCAGGGAATATGAAAAACTGTTTTTT. Its protein product is CASSQGREYEKLFF.